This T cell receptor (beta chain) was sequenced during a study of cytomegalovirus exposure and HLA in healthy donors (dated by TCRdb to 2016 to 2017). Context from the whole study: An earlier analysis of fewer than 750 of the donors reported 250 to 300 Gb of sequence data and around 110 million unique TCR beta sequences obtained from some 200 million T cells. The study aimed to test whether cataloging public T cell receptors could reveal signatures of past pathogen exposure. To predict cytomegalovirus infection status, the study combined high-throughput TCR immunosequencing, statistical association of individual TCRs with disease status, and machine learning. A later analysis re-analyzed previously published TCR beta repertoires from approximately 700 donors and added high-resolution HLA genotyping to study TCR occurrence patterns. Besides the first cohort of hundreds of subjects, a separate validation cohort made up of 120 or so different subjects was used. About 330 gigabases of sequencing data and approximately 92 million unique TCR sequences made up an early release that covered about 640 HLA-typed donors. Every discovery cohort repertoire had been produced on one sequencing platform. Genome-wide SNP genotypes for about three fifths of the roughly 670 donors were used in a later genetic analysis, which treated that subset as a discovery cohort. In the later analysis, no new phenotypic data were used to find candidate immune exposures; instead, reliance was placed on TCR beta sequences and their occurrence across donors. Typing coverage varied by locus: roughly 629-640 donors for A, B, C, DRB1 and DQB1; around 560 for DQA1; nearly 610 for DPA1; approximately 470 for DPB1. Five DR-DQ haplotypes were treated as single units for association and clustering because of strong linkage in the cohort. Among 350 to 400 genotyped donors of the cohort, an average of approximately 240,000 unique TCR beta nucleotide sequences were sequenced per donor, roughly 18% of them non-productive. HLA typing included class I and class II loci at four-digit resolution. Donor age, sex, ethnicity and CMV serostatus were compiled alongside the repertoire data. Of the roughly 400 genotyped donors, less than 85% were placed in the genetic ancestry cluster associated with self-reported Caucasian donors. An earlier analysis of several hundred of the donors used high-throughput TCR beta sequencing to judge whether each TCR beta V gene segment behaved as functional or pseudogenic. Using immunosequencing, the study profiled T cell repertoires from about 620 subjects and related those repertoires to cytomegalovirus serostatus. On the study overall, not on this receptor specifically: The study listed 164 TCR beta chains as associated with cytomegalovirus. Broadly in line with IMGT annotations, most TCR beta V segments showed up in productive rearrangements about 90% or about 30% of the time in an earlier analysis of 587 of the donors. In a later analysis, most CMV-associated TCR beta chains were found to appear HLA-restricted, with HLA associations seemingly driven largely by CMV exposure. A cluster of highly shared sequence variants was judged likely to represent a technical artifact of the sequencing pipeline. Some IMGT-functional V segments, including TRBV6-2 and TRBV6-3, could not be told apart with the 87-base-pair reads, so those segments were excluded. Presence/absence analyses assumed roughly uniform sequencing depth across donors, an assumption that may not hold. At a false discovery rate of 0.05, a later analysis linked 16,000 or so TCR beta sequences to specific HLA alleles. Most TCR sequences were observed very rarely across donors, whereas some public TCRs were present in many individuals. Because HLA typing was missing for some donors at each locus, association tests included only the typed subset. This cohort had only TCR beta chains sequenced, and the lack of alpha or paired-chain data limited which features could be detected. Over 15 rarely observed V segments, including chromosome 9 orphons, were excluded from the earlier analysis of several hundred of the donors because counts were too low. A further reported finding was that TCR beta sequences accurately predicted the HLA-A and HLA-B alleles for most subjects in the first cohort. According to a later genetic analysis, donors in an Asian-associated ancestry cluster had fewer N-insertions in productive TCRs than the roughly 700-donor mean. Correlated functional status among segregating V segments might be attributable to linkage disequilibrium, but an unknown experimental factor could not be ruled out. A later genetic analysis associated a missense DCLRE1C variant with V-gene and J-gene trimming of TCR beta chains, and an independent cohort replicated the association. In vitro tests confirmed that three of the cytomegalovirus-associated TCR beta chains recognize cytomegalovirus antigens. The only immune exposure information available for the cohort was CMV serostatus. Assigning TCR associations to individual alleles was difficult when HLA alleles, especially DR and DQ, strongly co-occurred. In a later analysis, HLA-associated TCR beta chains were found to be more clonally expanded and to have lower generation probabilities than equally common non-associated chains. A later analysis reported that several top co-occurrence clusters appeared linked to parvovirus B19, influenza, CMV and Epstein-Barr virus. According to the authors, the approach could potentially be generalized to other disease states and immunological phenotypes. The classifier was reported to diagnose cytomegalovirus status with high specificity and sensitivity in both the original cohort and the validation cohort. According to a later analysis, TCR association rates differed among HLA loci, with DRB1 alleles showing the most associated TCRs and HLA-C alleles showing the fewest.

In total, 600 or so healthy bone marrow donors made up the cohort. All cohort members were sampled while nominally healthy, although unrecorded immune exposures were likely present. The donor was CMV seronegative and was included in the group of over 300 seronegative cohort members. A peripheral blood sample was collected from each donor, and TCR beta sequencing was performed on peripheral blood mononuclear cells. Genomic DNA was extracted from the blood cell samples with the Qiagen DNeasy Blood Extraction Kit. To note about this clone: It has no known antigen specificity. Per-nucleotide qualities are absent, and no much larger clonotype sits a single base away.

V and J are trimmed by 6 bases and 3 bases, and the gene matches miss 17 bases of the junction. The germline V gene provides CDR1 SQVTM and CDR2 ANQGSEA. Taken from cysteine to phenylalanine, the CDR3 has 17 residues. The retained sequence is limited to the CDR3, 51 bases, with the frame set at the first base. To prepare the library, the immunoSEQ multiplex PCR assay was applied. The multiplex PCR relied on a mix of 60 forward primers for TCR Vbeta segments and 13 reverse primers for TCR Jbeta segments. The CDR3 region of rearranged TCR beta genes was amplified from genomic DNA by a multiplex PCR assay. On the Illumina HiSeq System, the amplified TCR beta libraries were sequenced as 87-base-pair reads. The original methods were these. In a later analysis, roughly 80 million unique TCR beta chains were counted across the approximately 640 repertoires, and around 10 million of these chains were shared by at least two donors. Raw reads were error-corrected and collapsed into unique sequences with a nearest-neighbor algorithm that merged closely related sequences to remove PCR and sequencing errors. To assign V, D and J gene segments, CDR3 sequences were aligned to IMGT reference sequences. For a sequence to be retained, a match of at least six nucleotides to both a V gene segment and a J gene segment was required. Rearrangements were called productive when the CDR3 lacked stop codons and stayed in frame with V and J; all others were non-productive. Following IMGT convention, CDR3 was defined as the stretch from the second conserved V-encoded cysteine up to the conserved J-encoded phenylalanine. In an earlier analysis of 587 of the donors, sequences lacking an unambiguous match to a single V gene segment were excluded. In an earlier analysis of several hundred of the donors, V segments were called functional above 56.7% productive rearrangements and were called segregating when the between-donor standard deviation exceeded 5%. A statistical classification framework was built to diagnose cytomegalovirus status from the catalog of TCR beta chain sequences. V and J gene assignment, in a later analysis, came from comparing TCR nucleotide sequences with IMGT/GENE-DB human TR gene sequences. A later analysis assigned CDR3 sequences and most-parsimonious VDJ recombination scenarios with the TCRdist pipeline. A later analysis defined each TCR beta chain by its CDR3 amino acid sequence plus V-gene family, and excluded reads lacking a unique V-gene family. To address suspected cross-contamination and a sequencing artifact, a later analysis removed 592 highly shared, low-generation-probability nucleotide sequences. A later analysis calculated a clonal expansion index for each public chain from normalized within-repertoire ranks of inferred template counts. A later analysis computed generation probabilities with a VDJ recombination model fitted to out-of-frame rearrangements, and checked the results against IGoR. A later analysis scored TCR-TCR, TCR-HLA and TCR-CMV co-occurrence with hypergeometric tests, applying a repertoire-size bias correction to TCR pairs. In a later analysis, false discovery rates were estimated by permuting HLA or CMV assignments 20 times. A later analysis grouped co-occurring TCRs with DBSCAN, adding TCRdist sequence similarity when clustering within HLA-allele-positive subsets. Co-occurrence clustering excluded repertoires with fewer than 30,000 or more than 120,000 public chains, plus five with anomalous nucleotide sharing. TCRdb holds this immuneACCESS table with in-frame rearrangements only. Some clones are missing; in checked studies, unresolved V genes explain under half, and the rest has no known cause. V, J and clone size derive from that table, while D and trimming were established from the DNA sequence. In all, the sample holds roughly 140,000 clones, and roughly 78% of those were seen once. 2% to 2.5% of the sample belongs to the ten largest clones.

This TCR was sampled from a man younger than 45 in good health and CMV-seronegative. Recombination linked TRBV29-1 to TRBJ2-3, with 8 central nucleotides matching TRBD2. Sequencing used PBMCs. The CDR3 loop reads CSVPTTQGAGVTDTQYF. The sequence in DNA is TGCAGCGTCCCAACCACCCAGGGAGCGGGGGTTACAGATACGCAGTATTTT.